These T cell receptor beta chains were read from a single sample in a study of CD8+ T cells in alopecia areata. Sequenced by immunoSEQ multiplex PCR; TCRdb stores in-frame clones only, minus some. The sample records roughly 97,000 clones, 35% to 45% being singletons. The specimen sequenced was CD4+ T cells sorted from blood. The source is a human donor with alopecia areata. CDR3s include the opening cysteine and the closing phenylalanine or tryptophan. The order of the fields is CDR3 protein, CDR3 DNA, V gene, clone size, D gene, J gene. The D gene is left open where the match is weak. Clone size appears in some rows only: once, few, many, or a class for an expanded clone.

CDR3aa: CASSTGLLAKNIQYF
CDR3nt: TGCGCCAGCAGTACAGGGCTACTAGCCAAAAACATTCAGTACTTC
v_gene: TRBV4-1
abundance: -
d_gene: -
j_gene: TRBJ2-4

CDR3aa: CASSRQALDTQYF
CDR3nt: TGTGCCAGCTCACGCCAGGCTCTTGATACGCAGTATTTT
v_gene: TRBV18
abundance: -
d_gene: -
j_gene: TRBJ2-3

CDR3aa: CASSLQGDTQYF
CDR3nt: TGTGCCAGCAGCTTACAGGGTGATACGCAGTATTTT
v_gene: TRBV11-2
abundance: few
d_gene: -
j_gene: TRBJ2-3

CDR3aa: CASSLAGRGLSYEQYF
CDR3nt: TGTGCCAGCAGCTTGGCGGGCAGGGGGCTTTCCTACGAGCAGTACTTC
v_gene: TRBV5-6
abundance: -
d_gene: TRBD1
j_gene: TRBJ2-7

CDR3aa: CASSQVLGPLHF
CDR3nt: TGCGCCAGCAGCCAAGTCTTGGGTCCCCTCCACTTT
v_gene: TRBV4-3
abundance: -
d_gene: -
j_gene: TRBJ1-6

CDR3aa: CASRTTTGTERETQYF
CDR3nt: TGCGCCAGCAGGACGACAACCGGGACAGAGAGAGAGACCCAGTACTTC
v_gene: TRBV5-1
abundance: once
d_gene: TRBD1
j_gene: TRBJ2-5

CDR3aa: CASTTGGDGYGYTF
CDR3nt: TGTGCCAGCACTACAGGGGGCGATGGCTATGGCTACACCTTC
v_gene: TRBV19
abundance: few
d_gene: TRBD1
j_gene: TRBJ1-2

CDR3aa: CASSGRRERTGELFF
CDR3nt: TGTGCCAGTAGCGGGAGACGGGAAAGAACCGGGGAGCTGTTTTTT
v_gene: TRBV19
abundance: -
d_gene: -
j_gene: TRBJ2-2

CDR3aa: CAWSVLGELFF
CDR3nt: TGTGCCTGGAGTGTACTCGGGGAGCTGTTTTTT
v_gene: TRBV30
abundance: -
d_gene: -
j_gene: TRBJ2-2

CDR3aa: CASSYSQGREQFF
CDR3nt: TGTGCCAGCAGTTACTCGCAAGGGAGAGAGCAGTTCTTC
v_gene: TRBV6-5
abundance: once
d_gene: -
j_gene: TRBJ2-1

CDR3aa: CASSFFLGGLTGHYEQYF
CDR3nt: TGTGCCAGCAGCTTTTTCCTAGGGGGTCTCACAGGCCACTACGAGCAGTACTTC
v_gene: TRBV5-6
abundance: -
d_gene: -
j_gene: TRBJ2-7

CDR3aa: CASSQVAGRRSETQYF
CDR3nt: TGCGCCAGCAGCCAAGTTGCTGGGAGGAGATCGGAGACCCAGTACTTC
v_gene: TRBV4-1
abundance: few
d_gene: -
j_gene: TRBJ2-5

CDR3aa: CAISGGSGSPHEQYF
CDR3nt: TGTGCCATCAGCGGGGGTAGCGGGAGTCCCCACGAGCAGTACTTC
v_gene: TRBV10-3
abundance: -
d_gene: TRBD2
j_gene: TRBJ2-7

CDR3aa: CASSARGLTEAFF
CDR3nt: TGTGCCAGCAGTGCCCGGGGACTCACTGAAGCTTTCTTT
v_gene: TRBV25-1
abundance: -
d_gene: -
j_gene: TRBJ1-1

CDR3aa: CASSLVPGQGRSGANVLTF
CDR3nt: TGTGCCAGCAGCTTGGTACCGGGACAGGGGAGATCTGGGGCCAACGTCCTGACTTTC
v_gene: TRBV5-6
abundance: -
d_gene: TRBD1
j_gene: TRBJ2-6

CDR3aa: CASSFHGQETQYF
CDR3nt: TGTGCCAGCAGTTTTCACGGGCAAGAGACCCAGTACTTC
v_gene: TRBV28
abundance: -
d_gene: -
j_gene: TRBJ2-5

CDR3aa: CASSARAGQGAYEQYF
CDR3nt: TGTGCCAGCAGCGCCCGCGCGGGACAGGGCGCCTACGAGCAGTACTTC
v_gene: TRBV7-8
abundance: -
d_gene: TRBD1
j_gene: TRBJ2-7

CDR3aa: CASSPGTEAFF
CDR3nt: TGTGCCAGCAGTCCAGGGACAGAAGCTTTCTTT
v_gene: TRBV6-5
abundance: -
d_gene: -
j_gene: TRBJ1-1

CDR3aa: CASRGQLPYNEQFF
CDR3nt: TGCGCCAGCAGGGGTCAGTTACCCTACAATGAGCAGTTCTTC
v_gene: TRBV5-1
abundance: few
d_gene: -
j_gene: TRBJ2-1

CDR3aa: CASSPGLAGASYNEQFF
CDR3nt: TGTGCCAGCAGCCCGGGACTAGCGGGAGCCTCCTACAATGAGCAGTTCTTC
v_gene: TRBV5-4
abundance: -
d_gene: TRBD2
j_gene: TRBJ2-1

CDR3aa: CASSTGQGYNEQFF
CDR3nt: TGTGCCAGCAGCACTGGACAGGGGTACAATGAGCAGTTCTTC
v_gene: TRBV11-2
abundance: -
d_gene: TRBD1
j_gene: TRBJ2-1

CDR3aa: CASSPPGQKETQYF
CDR3nt: TGTGCCAGCTCACCCCCGGGACAGAAAGAGACCCAGTACTTC
v_gene: TRBV18
abundance: -
d_gene: TRBD1
j_gene: TRBJ2-5

CDR3aa: CASSPGTAYNEQFF
CDR3nt: TGTGCCAGCTCACCAGGGACAGCCTACAATGAGCAGTTCTTC
v_gene: TRBV18
abundance: -
d_gene: TRBD1
j_gene: TRBJ2-1

CDR3aa: CASSLVYSGANF
CDR3nt: TGTGCCAGCAGCTTGGTATATTCGGGGGCCAACTTC
v_gene: TRBV5-8
abundance: few
d_gene: -
j_gene: TRBJ2-7

CDR3aa: CATSRDPRDRDF
CDR3nt: TGTGCCACCAGCAGAGATCCTCGGGACAGGGATTTT
v_gene: TRBV15
abundance: -
d_gene: TRBD1
j_gene: TRBJ1-3

CDR3aa: CAWKGDSNQPQHF
CDR3nt: TGTGCCTGGAAGGGGGACAGCAATCAGCCCCAGCATTTT
v_gene: TRBV30
abundance: -
d_gene: -
j_gene: TRBJ1-5

CDR3aa: CASSLDGRATGELFF
CDR3nt: TGCGCCAGCAGCTTGGACGGGAGAGCCACCGGGGAGCTGTTTTTT
v_gene: TRBV5-1
abundance: -
d_gene: -
j_gene: TRBJ2-2

CDR3aa: CASSSNSNQPQHF
CDR3nt: TGTGCCAGCAGCTCTAATAGCAATCAGCCCCAGCATTTT
v_gene: TRBV7-9
abundance: few
d_gene: -
j_gene: TRBJ1-5

CDR3aa: CASSPLVGGRYGYTF
CDR3nt: TGTGCCAGCAGCCCTTTGGTCGGGGGTCGGTATGGCTACACCTTC
v_gene: TRBV6-5
abundance: -
d_gene: -
j_gene: TRBJ1-2

CDR3aa: CASSQPGQQPEAFF
CDR3nt: TGTGCCAGCAGCCAACCGGGACAGCAGCCTGAAGCTTTCTTT
v_gene: TRBV4-2
abundance: -
d_gene: TRBD1
j_gene: TRBJ1-1

CDR3aa: CASSQGAVGTGSNQPQHF
CDR3nt: TGTGCCAGCAGCCAAGGGGCTGTGGGCACAGGGAGCAATCAGCCCCAGCATTTT
v_gene: TRBV4-2
abundance: once
d_gene: -
j_gene: TRBJ1-5

CDR3aa: CASSTDRGRSSEQYF
CDR3nt: TGTGCCAGCAGTACAGACAGGGGTAGGAGCTCCGAGCAGTACTTC
v_gene: TRBV2
abundance: -
d_gene: TRBD1
j_gene: TRBJ2-7

CDR3aa: CASKGDGSYNEQFF
CDR3nt: TGTGCCAGCAAGGGGGACGGCTCTTACAATGAGCAGTTCTTC
v_gene: TRBV16
abundance: -
d_gene: -
j_gene: TRBJ2-1

CDR3aa: CASSLAGPGDQPQHF
CDR3nt: TGTGCCAGCAGTTTGGCAGGGCCGGGGGATCAGCCCCAGCATTTT
v_gene: TRBV28
abundance: few
d_gene: -
j_gene: TRBJ1-5

CDR3aa: CATSRFPGQSSYEQYF
CDR3nt: TGTGCCACCAGCAGATTCCCGGGACAGAGCTCCTACGAGCAGTACTTC
v_gene: TRBV15
abundance: -
d_gene: TRBD1
j_gene: TRBJ2-7

CDR3aa: CASSGRGVAGVFDTQYF
CDR3nt: TGTGCCAGCAGTGGGCGGGGGGTAGCGGGAGTGTTCGATACGCAGTATTTT
v_gene: TRBV6-1
abundance: -
d_gene: TRBD2
j_gene: TRBJ2-3

CDR3aa: CASSQDGLAGGWASYTDTQYF
CDR3nt: TGTGCCAGCAGCCAAGATGGCCTAGCGGGGGGGTGGGCCTCATACACAGATACGCAGTATTTT
v_gene: TRBV4-2
abundance: -
d_gene: TRBD2
j_gene: TRBJ2-3

CDR3aa: CASSQVVSGRRRETQYF
CDR3nt: TGCGCCAGCAGCCAAGTGGTTAGCGGGAGGCGTAGAGAGACCCAGTACTTC
v_gene: TRBV4-1
abundance: -
d_gene: TRBD2
j_gene: TRBJ2-5

CDR3aa: CASSLLRGTSTGELFF
CDR3nt: TGCGCCAGCAGCCTGCTAAGGGGGACCTCCACCGGGGAGCTGTTTTTT
v_gene: TRBV4-3
abundance: -
d_gene: -
j_gene: TRBJ2-2

CDR3aa: CASSQDIQGVGSPLHF
CDR3nt: TGCGCCAGCAGCCAAGATATCCAGGGAGTGGGGTCACCCCTCCACTTT
v_gene: TRBV4-3
abundance: -
d_gene: -
j_gene: TRBJ1-6

CDR3aa: CSVGTPYSGGEQFF
CDR3nt: TGCAGCGTGGGTACCCCTTATAGCGGGGGGGAGCAGTTCTTC
v_gene: TRBV29-1
abundance: -
d_gene: TRBD2
j_gene: TRBJ2-1

CDR3aa: CASSGGIRDIQYF
CDR3nt: TGTGCCAGCAGTGGTGGGATTCGGGACATTCAGTACTTC
v_gene: TRBV6-1
abundance: -
d_gene: -
j_gene: TRBJ2-4

CDR3aa: CASSRRGSLEYNTQYF
CDR3nt: TGTGCCAGCAGCCGCAGGGGCAGTTTAGAGTATAATACGCAGTATTTT
v_gene: TRBV11-2
abundance: few
d_gene: -
j_gene: TRBJ2-3

CDR3aa: CASSPLGTGGNEQFF
CDR3nt: TGTGCCAGCAGTCCCCTCGGGACAGGGGGTAATGAGCAGTTCTTC
v_gene: TRBV27
abundance: once
d_gene: TRBD1
j_gene: TRBJ2-1

CDR3aa: CASSWGLYRNNEQFF
CDR3nt: TGTGCCAGCAGCTGGGGCCTCTATCGGAACAATGAGCAGTTCTTC
v_gene: TRBV7-3
abundance: -
d_gene: -
j_gene: TRBJ2-1

CDR3aa: CASSPPDNAAFF
CDR3nt: TGTGCCAGCTCACCGCCTGATAACGCGGCTTTCTTT
v_gene: TRBV18
abundance: few
d_gene: -
j_gene: TRBJ1-1

CDR3aa: CAWSLSLASYEQYF
CDR3nt: TGTGCCTGGAGTTTGAGCTTGGCCAGCTACGAGCAGTACTTC
v_gene: TRBV30
abundance: -
d_gene: -
j_gene: TRBJ2-7

CDR3aa: CASSLQGHGYEQYF
CDR3nt: TGTGCCAGCTCACTTCAGGGACATGGGTACGAGCAGTACTTC
v_gene: TRBV18
abundance: once
d_gene: -
j_gene: TRBJ2-7

CDR3aa: CASRRTGGSNQPQHF
CDR3nt: TGTGCCAGCAGACGTACAGGGGGCAGCAATCAGCCCCAGCATTTT
v_gene: TRBV6-5
abundance: -
d_gene: TRBD1
j_gene: TRBJ1-5

CDR3aa: CASSPTGAYGYTF
CDR3nt: TGTGCCAGCAGCCCAACAGGTGCCTATGGCTACACCTTC
v_gene: TRBV7-9
abundance: -
d_gene: -
j_gene: TRBJ1-2

CDR3aa: CASSPRVGIEQYF
CDR3nt: TGTGCCAGCAGCCCGCGTGTAGGGATCGAGCAGTACTTC
v_gene: TRBV28
abundance: -
d_gene: -
j_gene: TRBJ2-7

CDR3aa: CASSQVARYNEQFF
CDR3nt: TGCGCCAGCAGCCAAGTGGCTAGATACAATGAGCAGTTCTTC
v_gene: TRBV4-1
abundance: -
d_gene: -
j_gene: TRBJ2-1

CDR3aa: CASSQSGREETQYF
CDR3nt: TGCGCCAGCAGTCAATCAGGGAGAGAGGAGACCCAGTACTTC
v_gene: TRBV23-1
abundance: few
d_gene: -
j_gene: TRBJ2-5

CDR3aa: CASSQDDRRGEQFF
CDR3nt: TGCGCCAGCAGCCAAGATGACAGACGAGGAGAGCAGTTCTTC
v_gene: TRBV4-3
abundance: -
d_gene: -
j_gene: TRBJ2-1

CDR3aa: CASSSQLIPNQPQHF
CDR3nt: TGTGCCAGCAGTTCCCAGCTTATACCCAATCAGCCCCAGCATTTT
v_gene: TRBV28
abundance: -
d_gene: -
j_gene: TRBJ1-5

CDR3aa: CSVQRQGRNTIYF
CDR3nt: TGCAGCGTGCAAAGACAGGGGAGGAACACCATATATTTT
v_gene: TRBV29-1
abundance: -
d_gene: TRBD1
j_gene: TRBJ1-3

CDR3aa: CAWSISGPAGEQFF
CDR3nt: TGTGCCTGGAGTATATCGGGACCCGCCGGTGAGCAGTTCTTC
v_gene: TRBV30
abundance: -
d_gene: -
j_gene: TRBJ2-1

CDR3aa: CASSPGTGNNEQFF
CDR3nt: TGTGCCAGCAGTCCCGGGACCGGGAACAATGAGCAGTTCTTC
v_gene: TRBV6-6
abundance: -
d_gene: -
j_gene: TRBJ2-1

CDR3aa: CASSGEEDQETQYF
CDR3nt: TGTGCCAGCAGTGGAGAAGAGGACCAAGAGACCCAGTACTTC
v_gene: TRBV25-1
abundance: once
d_gene: -
j_gene: TRBJ2-5